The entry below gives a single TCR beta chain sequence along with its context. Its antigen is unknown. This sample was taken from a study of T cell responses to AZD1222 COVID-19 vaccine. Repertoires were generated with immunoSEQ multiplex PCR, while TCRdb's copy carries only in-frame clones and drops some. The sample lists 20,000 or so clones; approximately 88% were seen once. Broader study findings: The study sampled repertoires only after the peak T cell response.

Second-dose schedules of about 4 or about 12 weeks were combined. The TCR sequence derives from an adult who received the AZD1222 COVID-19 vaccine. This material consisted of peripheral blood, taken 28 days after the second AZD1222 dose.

This chain's CDR3 is CASSEGQGSYEQYF. The CDR3 bases are TGTGCCAGCAGTGAGGGACAGGGTAGCTACGAGCAGTACTTC. V gene TRBV6-1 combines with J gene TRBJ2-7; 9 nucleotides align to TRBD1. J was trimmed by 3 bases and V by 3 bases; bases with no gene match: 3. Germline-derived CDR1 and CDR2 are MNHNS and SASEGT. The CDR3 totals 14 residues.